This section outlines one T cell receptor beta chain sequence together with its context. This clonotype was seen many times. Its cognate antigen has yet to be identified. Nothing much larger sits one base from this clone, and base qualities are not available. The entry originates in a study of T cells in Graves' hyperthyroidism and ophthalmopathy (dated by TCRdb to 2018 to 2020). Background on the whole study: Peripheral blood samples were taken at initial diagnosis, before any treatment was given. The roughly 100 discovery patients were randomly split 7:3 into training and test sets. Whether ophthalmopathy could be predicted prospectively was tested in an independent validation cohort made up of 18 to 20 hyperthyroidism patients plus 17 patients who later progressed to ophthalmopathy. According to the paper, TCR Vbeta CDR3 sequencing was carried out on 135 peripheral blood samples, which came from around 43 ophthalmopathy, approximately 72 hyperthyroidism and roughly 17 progressor patients. After sampling, hyperthyroidism patients received methimazole starting at 30 mg daily, and ophthalmopathy patients received high-dose intravenous methylprednisolone. To identify distinguishing TCR V-J signatures, a discovery cohort of some 99 patients was used, comprising some 43 with Graves' ophthalmopathy and 57 with stable Graves' hyperthyroidism. In several Graves' hyperthyroidism patients, the study also compared T-cell repertoires from thyroid tissue with T-cell repertoires from blood.

Amplification of TCR beta CDR3 regions was carried out from RNA transcripts. The TCR CDR3 was subjected to a first round of RT-PCR using the HTBI primer set and the Qiagen OneStep RT-PCR kit. Libraries were constructed in a second round of multiplex PCR, after which size selection and purification were carried out. Paired-end sequencing of the libraries was performed with 100 bp reads on an Illumina HiSeq2000. The study's own analysis went as follows. SOAPnuke was used to process the raw data, throwing out any read that contained adapters or uncalled bases, had a mean Phred below 15, or lacked an exact constant-primer or identifier match. COPE v1.2.5 was used to merge high-quality paired reads, and clonotypes were defined as unique nucleotide sequences. MiTCR v1.1 was used to align the clonotypes against IMGT TRBV, TRBD and TRBJ reference segments. The analysis included only V-J combinations with a frequency above 0.0001, which together covered approximately 99% of the repertoires. The TCS score was defined as F50 (clonal expansion) divided by E x V (chaos), with BLOSUM62-based TCRdist calculated between CDR3 peptides within each V-J. Welch's t-statistics and random forest reduced 500 to 550 V-J features to fewer than 15, which were used in a naive Bayes classifier (R e1071). TCRdb reworked the public reads: Q25 trimming with fastp, MiXCR clone assembly, productive beta chains retained. Every CDR3 protein is listed once, alongside the most common genes and DNA of its rows. The V and J calls shown here were made by TCRdb, not taken from the authors' results. The sample table shows approximately 720,000 distinct CDR3 sequences, and about 19% are seen once. The ten largest make up around 15% of the sample.

Summary of the overall study and its limitations: Most expanded thyroid clonotypes (frequency above 0.001) were also detected in blood, suggesting blood repertoires may reflect thyroid immune responses. Sample size was not statistically predetermined, and blinding of investigators to group allocation was not performed. A model built on a 13 V-J signature distinguished ophthalmopathy from stable hyperthyroidism, reaching around 88% sensitivity and under 84% specificity in cross-validation and 80%/75% in testing. During validation, the model predicted progression to ophthalmopathy a median of roughly 7.1 months ahead of onset, with around 71% sensitivity and under 85% specificity.

Trimmed from V: 1 base; trimmed from J: 3 bases; junction bases lacking a gene match: 5. Including the terminal cysteine and phenylalanine, the CDR3 comprises 15 residues. The kept DNA is CDR3 alone, 45 bases in frame from the first base. Based on the germline V gene (reference sequence), the CDR1 and CDR2 sequences are LGHDT and YNNKEL. Hyperthyroidism patients were aged 18 to 65 years and newly diagnosed, with disease duration of less than 2 months. Patients with uncontrolled infections, other autoimmune diseases, pregnancy or lactation were excluded. Diagnoses relied on clinical symptoms, serum thyroxine and TRAb, thyroid ultrasound and orbital computed tomography. Blood from progressor patients was drawn when they were first diagnosed with hyperthyroidism, before any ophthalmopathy symptoms appeared. PBMCs were isolated from more than 9 ml of fresh peripheral blood by Ficoll-Paque density gradient centrifugation. Progressor patients were defined as those initially diagnosed with Graves' hyperthyroidism in whom ophthalmopathy developed during follow-up. Total RNA was extracted using Trizol reagent, and RNA quality was assessed on an Agilent 2100 Bioanalyzer.

In this chain, TRBV3-1 is recombined with TRBJ1-2, with TRBD1 matching 7 junction bases. Material for sequencing was blood. The source is a woman aged 45-65 years with Graves' hyperthyroidism that later progressed to Graves' ophthalmopathy. The nucleotide sequence is TGTGCCAGCAGCCAAGGAGGGGGCGCGGACTATGGCTACACCTTC. Its protein is CASSQGGGADYGYTF.